Below, one T cell receptor beta chain is given with its context. Its antigen is unidentified. Some clones are missing from TCRdb's copy, which holds only in-frame ones; the method was immunoSEQ multiplex PCR. The repertoire holds 400,000 to 450,000 clones, 92% seen once, with around 1.8% in the top ten. The treatment was: 15 to 20 received Ad26.COV2.S at low or high dose, single or two shots; several received placebo; per-sample allocation not given. The samples were gathered on day 63 after the first injection of vaccine or placebo. The data derive from a study of Ad26.COV2.S vaccination and SARS-CoV-2 variants. At the level of the study: Donor allocation was to the COV1001 Ad26.COV2.S trial arm.

Study outcomes and limitations: Participants given vaccine showed non-spike TCR breadth similar to that of placebo recipients. Researchers cautioned that TCR breadth and depth analyses may have underestimated total T cell responses.

The TCR originated in a person aged 18 to 59 who received the Ad26.COV2.S COVID-19 vaccine or a placebo. The sequencing used peripheral blood, collected in a trial of Ad26.COV2.S vaccine versus placebo.

CDR3 sequence: CASSGLAGGQETQYF. The CDR3 region has the DNA TGTGCCAGCAGCGGACTAGCGGGGGGCCAAGAGACCCAGTACTTC. The chain is built from TRBV9 and TRBJ2-5, with 13 nucleotides matching TRBD2. The V gene's germline CDR1 is SGDLS and CDR2 YYNGEE. The CDR3 contains 15 residues. The ends lost 3 bases at V and 1 base at J; junction bases unmatched: 0.